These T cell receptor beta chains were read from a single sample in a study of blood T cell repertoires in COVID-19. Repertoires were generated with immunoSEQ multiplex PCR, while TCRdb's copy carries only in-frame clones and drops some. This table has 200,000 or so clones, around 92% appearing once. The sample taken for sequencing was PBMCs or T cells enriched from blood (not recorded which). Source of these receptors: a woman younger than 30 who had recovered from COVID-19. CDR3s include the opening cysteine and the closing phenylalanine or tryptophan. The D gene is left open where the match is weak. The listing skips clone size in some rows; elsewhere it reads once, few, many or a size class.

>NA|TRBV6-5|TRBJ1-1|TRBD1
CASSYLTGGLNTEAFF
TGTGCCAGCAGTTACTTGACAGGGGGCTTGAACACTGAAGCTTTCTTT
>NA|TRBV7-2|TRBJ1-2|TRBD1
CASSWTGTYGYTF
TGTGCCAGCAGTTGGACAGGCACATATGGCTACACCTTC
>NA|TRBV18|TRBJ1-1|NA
CASSPWRDTEAFF
TGTGCCAGCTCACCATGGCGGGACACTGAAGCTTTCTTT
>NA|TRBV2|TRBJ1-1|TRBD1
CASSAEQGANTEAFF
TGTGCCAGCAGTGCTGAACAGGGGGCGAACACTGAAGCTTTCTTT
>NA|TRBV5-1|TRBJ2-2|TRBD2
CASSLGLAGGSNTGELFF
TGCGCCAGCAGCTTGGGACTAGCGGGGGGTTCGAACACCGGGGAGCTGTTTTTT
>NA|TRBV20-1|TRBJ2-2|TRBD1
CSAQGAGELFF
TGCAGTGCTCAGGGGGCCGGGGAGCTGTTTTTT
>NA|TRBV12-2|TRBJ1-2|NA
CASRLSPTRPPNYGYTF
TGTGCAAGTCGCTTAAGCCCGACACGTCCCCCTAACTATGGCTACACCTTC
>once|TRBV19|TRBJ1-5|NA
CASKRMNQPQHF
TGTGCCAGTAAGAGGATGAATCAGCCCCAGCATTTT
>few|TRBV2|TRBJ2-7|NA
CASMERGEQYF
TGTGCCAGCATGGAGCGCGGCGAGCAGTACTTC
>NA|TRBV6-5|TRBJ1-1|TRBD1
CASRQGGPPTEAFF
TGTGCCAGCAGACAGGGGGGCCCCCCCACTGAAGCTTTCTTT
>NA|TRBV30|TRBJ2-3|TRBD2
CAWSVGRGGVSDTQYF
TGTGCCTGGAGTGTTGGGCGGGGGGGTGTCTCAGATACGCAGTATTTT
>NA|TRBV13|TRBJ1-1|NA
CASSLTVNTEAFF
TGTGCCAGCAGCTTGACAGTGAACACTGAAGCTTTCTTT
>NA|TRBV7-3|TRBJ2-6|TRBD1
CASSLNTGAGANVLTF
TGTGCCAGCAGCCTGAATACAGGGGCTGGGGCCAACGTCCTGACTTTC
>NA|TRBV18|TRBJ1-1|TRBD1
CASSPGTGGLNGAFF
TGTGCCAGCTCACCCGGGACAGGGGGCTTGAATGGAGCTTTCTTT
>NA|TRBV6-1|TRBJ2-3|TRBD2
CASSETRPSGGTTDTQYF
TGTGCCAGCAGTGAAACCCGACCTAGCGGGGGTACAACAGATACGCAGTATTTT
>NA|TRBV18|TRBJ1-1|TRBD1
CASSEQGINTEAFF
TGTGCCAGCTCAGAACAGGGGATTAACACTGAAGCTTTCTTT
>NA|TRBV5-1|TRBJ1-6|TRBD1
CASSLGGQDNSPLHF
TGCGCCAGCAGCTTAGGGGGACAGGATAATTCACCCCTCCACTTT
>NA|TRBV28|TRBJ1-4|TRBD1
CASSGQGRVEKLFF
TGTGCCAGCAGTGGACAGGGGAGAGTAGAAAAACTGTTTTTT
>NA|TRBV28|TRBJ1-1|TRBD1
CASSLWAGGQGNVAFF
TGTGCCAGCAGTTTATGGGCGGGAGGACAGGGGAACGTTGCTTTCTTT
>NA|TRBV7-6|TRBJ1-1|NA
CASSPRPANTEAFF
TGTGCCAGCAGCCCCAGGCCGGCGAACACTGAAGCTTTCTTT
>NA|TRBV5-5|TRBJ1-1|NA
CASTSENSWLNTEAFF
TGTGCCAGCACCTCCGAGAATTCCTGGTTGAACACTGAAGCTTTCTTT
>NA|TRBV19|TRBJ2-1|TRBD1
CASMVDRETYNEQFF
TGTGCCAGTATGGTGGACAGGGAAACATACAATGAGCAGTTCTTC
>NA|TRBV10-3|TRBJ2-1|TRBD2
CAISEVASGDNEQFF
TGTGCCATCAGTGAGGTCGCTAGCGGGGACAATGAGCAGTTCTTC
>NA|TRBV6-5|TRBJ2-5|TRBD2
CASSRTSPFETQYF
TGTGCCAGCAGCCGGACTAGCCCTTTCGAGACCCAGTACTTC
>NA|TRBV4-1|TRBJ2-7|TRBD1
CASSQEEGAYEQYF
TGCGCCAGCAGCCAAGAAGAGGGGGCTTACGAGCAGTACTTC
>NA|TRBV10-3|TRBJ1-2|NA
CAITTQDNPSNYGYTF
TGTGCCATCACCACCCAGGACAACCCCTCTAACTATGGCTACACCTTC
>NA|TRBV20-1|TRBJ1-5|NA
CSASARSNQPQHF
TGCAGTGCTAGTGCGAGGTCGAATCAGCCCCAGCATTTT
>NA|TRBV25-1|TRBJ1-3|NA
CASSTGSIGGNTIYF
TGTGCCAGCAGCACGGGGAGTATCGGGGGAAACACCATATATTTT
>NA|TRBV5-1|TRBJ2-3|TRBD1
CASSWPPGQNTDTQYF
TGCGCCAGCAGCTGGCCTCCGGGACAGAACACAGATACGCAGTATTTT
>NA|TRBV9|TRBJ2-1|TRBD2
CASSVQYGGSRYNEQFF
TGTGCCAGCAGCGTTCAATACGGGGGGTCCCGTTACAATGAGCAGTTCTTC
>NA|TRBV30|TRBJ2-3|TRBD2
CAWRDQGLAGGTTDTQYF
TGTGCCTGGAGAGATCAGGGACTAGCGGGGGGGACCACAGATACGCAGTATTTT
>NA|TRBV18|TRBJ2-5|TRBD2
CASSPPTAGGQETQYF
TGTGCCAGCTCACCACCAACAGCGGGGGGGCAAGAGACCCAGTACTTC
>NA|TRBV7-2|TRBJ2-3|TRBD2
CASSRASGGFSTDTQYF
TGTGCCAGCAGCCGCGCTAGCGGGGGCTTTAGCACAGATACGCAGTATTTT
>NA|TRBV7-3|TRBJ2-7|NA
CASSLTRDTYEQYF
TGTGCCAGCAGCTTAACCCGGGACACCTACGAGCAGTACTTC
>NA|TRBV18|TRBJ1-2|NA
CASSPANGQGKYTF
TGTGCCAGCTCACCAGCGAATGGGCAGGGGAAGTACACCTTC
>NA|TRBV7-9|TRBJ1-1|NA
CASSLGTSEAFF
TGTGCCAGCAGTCTAGGGACTAGCGAAGCTTTCTTT
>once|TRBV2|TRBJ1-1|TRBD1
CASSFGQGKNTEAFF
TGTGCCAGCAGCTTTGGACAGGGAAAGAACACTGAAGCTTTCTTT